Listed below are T cell receptor beta chains from one sample, sequenced in a study of blood T cell repertoires in COVID-19. Here immunoSEQ multiplex PCR was the method, and the copy in TCRdb shows in-frame clones only, minus some. This table has about 190,000 clones, 90% appearing once. The sequenced material came from peripheral blood. Every receptor here comes from a man aged 50 to 59 with acute or convalescent COVID-19. The CDR3 runs from the conserved cysteine through the conserved F or W. D genes are given only for firm matches. A clone size is listed for some rows: how often the clone was seen (once, few, many), or a class if it is expanded.

clone_size d_call j_call v_call cdr3_aa cdr3_nt
. TRBD1 TRBJ1-4 TRBV19 CASSTSGTENEKLFF TGTGCCAGTAGTACCTCCGGGACAGAGAATGAAAAACTGTTTTTT
. . TRBJ2-1 TRBV12-2 CASRFSAEGSYNEQFF TGTGCAAGTCGCTTCAGCGCAGAGGGATCCTACAATGAGCAGTTCTTC
. . TRBJ2-2 TRBV12-3/TRBV12-4 CASSLRTGELFF TGTGCCAGCAGTTTACGGACCGGGGAGCTGTTTTTT
. TRBD2 TRBJ2-7 TRBV9 CASSVGSGSSYEQYF TGTGCCAGCAGCGTAGGTAGCGGGAGCTCCTACGAGCAGTACTTC
. . TRBJ2-2 TRBV5-4 CASTKDMANTGELFF TGTGCCAGCACCAAGGACATGGCGAACACCGGGGAGCTGTTTTTT
. . TRBJ1-6 TRBV28 CASSQTRNSPLHF TGTGCCAGCAGTCAGACTCGGAATTCACCCCTCCACTTT
. . TRBJ1-3 TRBV7-2 CASRQGTASGNTIYF TGTGCCAGCAGACAGGGCACCGCCTCTGGAAACACCATATATTTT
. TRBD1 TRBJ1-2 TRBV28 CASSFLPGQNYGYTF TGTGCCAGCAGTTTCCTCCCGGGACAGAACTATGGCTACACCTTC
. TRBD1 TRBJ2-1 TRBV7-9 CASRRTGGQGEQFF TGTGCCAGCAGACGAACAGGGGGCCAGGGTGAGCAGTTCTTC
. . TRBJ1-2 TRBV14 CASSHRGRGYTF TGTGCCAGCAGCCACAGGGGAAGAGGCTACACCTTC
. . TRBJ1-5 TRBV19 CASSISRQPQHF TGTGCCAGTAGTATATCACGGCAGCCCCAGCATTTT
. . TRBJ1-2 TRBV5-5 CASSLGAGNYGYTF TGTGCCAGCAGCTTGGGCGCAGGTAACTATGGCTACACCTTC
. TRBD1 TRBJ1-1 TRBV7-9 CASSLGTGQTEAFF TGTGCCAGCAGCCTCGGGACAGGGCAGACTGAAGCTTTCTTT
few . TRBJ1-5 TRBV20-1 CSASSGEQPQHF TGCAGTGCTAGTTCGGGGGAGCAGCCCCAGCATTTT
. TRBD1 TRBJ2-2 TRBV28 CASSVGQGTGELFF TGTGCCAGCAGTGTCGGACAGGGAACCGGGGAGCTGTTTTTT
. . TRBJ1-6 TRBV7-8 CASSSHREGNSPLHF TGTGCCAGCAGCTCTCACAGGGAAGGTAATTCACCCCTCCACTTT
. TRBD1 TRBJ1-6 TRBV13 CASSSGAGGHSPLHF TGTGCCAGCAGCTCCGGGGCAGGGGGCCATTCACCCCTCCACTTT
. . TRBJ1-2 TRBV6-5 CASSNGARDYGYTF TGTGCCAGCAGTAACGGCGCCAGGGACTATGGCTACACCTTC
. TRBD1 TRBJ2-3 TRBV7-9 CASSWDRVRADTQYF TGTGCCAGCAGCTGGGACAGGGTGAGGGCAGATACGCAGTATTTT
. . TRBJ2-3 TRBV6-2/TRBV6-3 CASSIRSRAADTQYF TGTGCCAGCAGCATACGCTCCCGAGCGGCAGATACGCAGTATTTT
. TRBD1 TRBJ2-5 TRBV7-3 CASSETGGSLETQYF TGTGCCAGCAGCGAGACAGGGGGCTCGCTGGAGACCCAGTACTTC
. . TRBJ2-1 TRBV4-2 CASSLELRSNEQFF TGTGCCAGCAGCTTGGAACTAAGGTCCAATGAGCAGTTCTTC
. . TRBJ1-5 TRBV6-1 CASSELPAGYRQWGQPQHF TGTGCCAGCAGTGAACTACCGGCAGGTTACAGACAGTGGGGACAGCCCCAGCATTTT
once TRBD1 TRBJ2-3 TRBV19 CATTGTGLTGSTDTQYF TGTGCCACCACCGGGACAGGCTTAACAGGAAGCACAGATACGCAGTATTTT
. . TRBJ1-2 TRBV6-5 CASSPTGGGNYGYTF TGTGCCAGCAGTCCGACGGGGGGAGGCAACTATGGCTACACCTTC
. TRBD2 TRBJ2-5 TRBV2 CASSPSGRSRETQYF TGTGCCAGCAGTCCTAGCGGGAGAAGTCGAGAGACCCAGTACTTC
few . TRBJ1-3 TRBV19 CASSGVGTGNTIYF TGTGCCAGTAGTGGTGTCGGTACGGGAAACACCATATATTTT
. . TRBJ1-2 TRBV7-2 CASSLDSYGYTF TGTGCCAGCAGCTTGGACAGTTATGGCTACACCTTC
. . TRBJ2-7 TRBV6-1 CASSERDTNEQYF TGTGCCAGCAGTGAACGGGACACCAACGAGCAGTACTTC
. . TRBJ1-4 TRBV24-1 CATSDLVGGTEKLFF TGTGCCACCAGTGATTTGGTGGGGGGAACTGAAAAACTGTTTTTT
. . TRBJ1-5 TRBV18 CASSTGTLTSNQPQHF TGTGCCAGCTCAACAGGAACCCTCACTAGCAATCAGCCCCAGCATTTT
. . TRBJ2-1 TRBV7-9 CASSSFEVSSYNEQFF TGTGCCAGCAGCTCCTTCGAGGTGAGCTCCTACAATGAGCAGTTCTTC
many . TRBJ1-1 TRBV6-1 CASSEGRYTEAFF TGTGCCAGCAGTGAAGGCAGATACACTGAAGCTTTCTTT
. TRBD2 TRBJ2-1 TRBV11-3 CASSLGVRGSEQFF TGTGCCAGCAGCTTAGGGGTGCGGGGGAGTGAGCAGTTCTTC
. . TRBJ2-7 TRBV7-6 CASSLAGGLTYEQYF TGTGCCAGCAGCTTAGCTGGGGGGTTAACCTACGAGCAGTACTTC
once TRBD1 TRBJ1-2 TRBV19 CASSYRGTGDGYTF TGTGCCAGTAGTTACAGGGGTACGGGAGATGGCTACACCTTC
. . TRBJ1-4 TRBV19 CASTQPGQYEKLFF TGTGCCAGTACCCAACCAGGACAGTATGAAAAACTGTTTTTT
. TRBD2 TRBJ2-7 TRBV20-1 CSASITSGRPGEQYF TGCAGTGCTAGTATTACTAGCGGGAGGCCGGGGGAGCAGTACTTC
. . TRBJ1-4 TRBV28 CASSSQTSRANEKLFF TGTGCCAGCAGTTCCCAGACAAGCAGGGCTAATGAAAAACTGTTTTTT
. TRBD1 TRBJ2-2 TRBV6-2/TRBV6-3 CASSPRDRGNTGELFF TGTGCCAGCAGCCCCCGGGACAGGGGGAACACCGGGGAGCTGTTTTTT
. TRBD1 TRBJ1-2 TRBV6-1 CASSEAQGVGGYTF TGTGCCAGCAGTGAAGCACAGGGGGTCGGGGGCTACACCTTC
. TRBD2 TRBJ2-1 TRBV7-9 CASSSKTSGREGEQFF TGTGCCAGCAGTTCTAAGACTAGCGGGAGGGAGGGTGAGCAGTTCTTC
once TRBD1 TRBJ1-2 TRBV10-3 CATRTGDGYTF TGTGCCACACGGACAGGGGACGGCTACACCTTC
once . TRBJ2-1 TRBV7-9 CASSLLQGPYNEQFF TGTGCCAGCAGCTTATTGCAGGGGCCATACAATGAGCAGTTCTTC
. . TRBJ1-2 TRBV4-1 CASRGGGNYGYTF TGCGCCAGCAGGGGAGGGGGGAACTATGGCTACACCTTC
. . TRBJ2-5 TRBV27 CASRGDQRPSAETQYF TGTGCCAGCAGGGGAGACCAGCGCCCCTCGGCAGAGACCCAGTACTTC
. . TRBJ2-2 TRBV7-3 CASSEHANTGELFF TGTGCCAGCAGCGAACACGCGAACACCGGGGAGCTGTTTTTT
. . TRBJ1-1 TRBV5-4 CASSLKTDYTEAFF TGTGCCAGCAGCCTAAAGACAGACTACACTGAAGCTTTCTTT
. . TRBJ2-3 TRBV19 CASSREGSDTQYF TGTGCCAGTAGCCGGGAAGGGTCTGATACGCAGTATTTT
. . TRBJ2-2 TRBV10-3 CAISSGQLNTGELFF TGTGCCATCTCTTCTGGGCAGTTGAACACCGGGGAGCTGTTTTTT